A single T cell receptor (beta chain) is shown here with its context. The length of the CDR3 is 12 residues. V was pared by 1 base and J by 6 bases, with 5 bases between. Germline CDR1 is SGHTA and CDR2 is FQGNSA. Treated in the United States were all of the participants with HIV. This record belongs to a study of long-term antiretroviral therapy in people with HIV. The assay used was immunoSEQ (version v3.0), run at survey level. The method was immunoSEQ multiplex PCR; TCRdb's version includes in-frame clones alone and lacks a portion of them. Of 25,000 to 35,000 clones detected, over 90% appear once; the ten largest clones hold 5.5% to 7%.

This TCR was recovered from a woman in her thirties or forties with HIV. The rearrangement links TRBV7-2 to TRBJ2-3, with no clear D. The sample in question was unsorted PBMCs, obtained about 6.7 years after starting antiretroviral therapy. Here the CDR3 reads CASSLVGDTQYF. The CDR3 region has the DNA TGTGCCAGCAGCTTAGTAGGGGATACGCAGTATTTT.